The 11 T cell receptor beta chains in this list originate from one sample, sequenced in a study of control samples from healthy donors and cancer patients. Here immunoSEQ multiplex PCR was the method, and the copy in TCRdb shows in-frame clones only, minus some. The sample includes over 100,000 clones, roughly 88% of them seen just once. The sequenced sample consisted of blood. These receptors all come from a man in his forties in good health.

V gene TRBV11-3 combines with J gene TRBJ2-7; D remains ambiguous. The CDR3 runs to 12 residues. In germline, CDR1 is SGHNT, CDR2 YENEEA. The V gene lost 3 bases and the J gene lost 3 bases, with 6 bases spanning the gap. CDR3 sequence: CASSFLDYEQYF. In DNA, the CDR3 is TGTGCCAGCAGCTTTTTGGACTACGAGCAGTACTTC.

The chain uses TRBV4-1 and TRBJ1-5, with D possibly TRBD1 on 5 matching bases. CDR3 length: 15 residues. Germline-derived CDR1 and CDR2 are MGHRA and YSYEKL. Trimming left V 0 bases short and J 1 base short, with 7 bases between. The CDR3 spells CASSQDGGSNQPQHF. The CDR3 nucleotides are TGCGCCAGCAGCCAAGACGGGGGGAGCAATCAGCCCCAGCATTTT.

This sequence joins TRBV7-6 and TRBJ2-1; weak D call: TRBD2 (6 bases). V was trimmed by 3 bases and J by 2 bases, leaving 17 bases between them. Germline V gene data show CDR1 as SGHVS and CDR2 as FNYEAQ. The CDR3 is 17 residues long. The CDR3 nucleotides are TGTGCCAGCAGCTTGGGACTGGGGGGTGGGGCCTACAATGAGCAGTTCTTC. Protein: CASSLGLGGGAYNEQFF.

This clone has just a few counts. At the DNA level, this CDR3 is encoded by other sequences in the same sample as well. The V gene is TRBV30, the J gene TRBJ2-5; D is unclear. V was cut by 0 bases and J by 4 bases, with 3 bases left in between. This CDR3 is built from 11 residues. Per germline, CDR1 GTSNPN and CDR2 SVGIG (reference sequence). In DNA form, the CDR3 reads TGTGCCTGGAGTGTACGAGAGACCCAGTACTTC. Translation gives CAWSVRETQYF.

The chain uses TRBV7-9 and TRBJ2-5; possibly TRBD1 or TRBD2 for D (5 bases each). Germline CDR1 reads SEHNR; CDR2 reads FQNEAQ (reference sequence). The V end lost 3 bases, the J end lost 5 bases, and 10 bases lay between the germline ends. The CDR3 contains 13 residues. CDR3: CASSFSGSETQYF. The DNA of the CDR3 is TGTGCCAGCAGCTTTTCAGGGAGCGAGACCCAGTACTTC.

This rearrangement joins TRBV9 to TRBJ2-5; perhaps TRBD2 as D (6 bases). CDR1 and CDR2 (germline): SGDLS, YYNGEE. V dropped 0 bases and J dropped 4 bases, with 10 bases sitting between them. The CDR3 contains 14 residues. Written as DNA, the CDR3 is TGTGCCAGCAGCGTAGGGCCAGCGGGAGAGACCCAGTACTTC. Protein sequence: CASSVGPAGETQYF.

In its sample, this clone was seen once. The V call is TRBV2, the J call TRBJ1-3, with TRBD1 matching over 8 bases. The germline V gene has CDR1 SNHLY and CDR2 FYNNEI. CDR3 length: 14 residues. V lost 6 bases to trimming and J lost 1 base; unmatched junction nucleotides: 2. The CDR3 DNA reads as TGTGCCAGCAGCCGGGACAGGTCTGGAAACACCATATATTTT. This encodes CASSRDRSGNTIYF.

The V and J genes are TRBV5-1 and TRBJ2-2, with a tentative D call TRBD1 (5 bases). V shed 7 bases and J shed 2 bases, with 12 bases lying between them. There are 14 residues in the CDR3. Germline V gene sequence: CDR1 SGHRS, CDR2 YFSETQ. CDR3 nucleotides: TGCGCCAGCTTTATTGGGGCTAACACCGGGGAGCTGTTTTTT. This encodes CASFIGANTGELFF.

The chain combines TRBV13 with TRBJ2-7; 8 nucleotides agree with TRBD2. With V trimmed by 4 bases and J by 1 base, 3 bases remained unmatched. Germline V gene sequence: CDR1 PRHDT, CDR2 FYEKMQ (reference sequence). This CDR3 is 14 amino acids long. The CDR3 DNA is TGTGCCAGCAGCTCACCTAGCGGGTCCTACGAGCAGTACTTC. Translated: CASSSPSGSYEQYF.

The chain employs TRBV3-1 (or the pseudogene TRBV3-2) and TRBJ1-3, with TRBD1 as a possible D gene (5 bases). CDR3 length: 15 amino acids. The germline gives CDR1 LGHDT, CDR2 YNNKEL (reference sequence). Trimming shortened V by 2 bases and J by 7 bases, and 15 bases separated the two germline ends. CDR3 residues: CASSQPRAKGNTIYF. CDR3 DNA: TGTGCCAGCAGCCAACCCCGGGCCAAGGGGAACACCATATATTTT.

This chain links TRBV9 with TRBJ1-1; 12 bases agree with TRBD1. The CDR3 has 18 residues. Per the germline V gene, CDR1 is SGDLS and CDR2 is YYNGEE. Germline trimming cut 4 bases from V and 5 bases from J; bases unmatched to any gene: 15. Here the CDR3 reads CASSPKVWDRGPGTEAFF. CDR3 in DNA: TGTGCCAGCAGCCCAAAAGTGTGGGACAGGGGGCCGGGAACTGAAGCTTTCTTT.